The clone carrying this T cell receptor (beta chain) appeared once. The antigen remains unidentified. Germline loops: CDR1 SEHNR, CDR2 FQNEAQ (reference sequence). CDR3 length equals 16 residues. The V and J ends lost 3 bases and 4 bases respectively, with 18 bases between them. This PCR relied on a set of 60 Vbeta primers and 13 Jbeta primers. Clones were sequenced by immunoSEQ multiplex PCR, and TCRdb holds only the in-frame ones, with some missing. The data show roughly 130,000 clones, approximately 74% seen once. These data originate in a study of cytomegalovirus exposure and HLA in healthy donors. General observations from the study: The authors enumerated under 200 TCR beta chains as linked to cytomegalovirus.

The source material was PBMCs. This TCR was sampled from a man in his forties or fifties in good health and CMV-seropositive. V and J are TRBV7-9 and TRBJ1-1; TRBD1 might be the D (5 bases). The CDR3 reads CASSFSLAEGITEAFF. The CDR3 nucleotides are TGTGCCAGCAGCTTTAGTCTCGCGGAGGGGATCACTGAAGCTTTCTTT.